Below are 9 T cell receptor beta chains sequenced from a single sample in a study of cytomegalovirus exposure and HLA in healthy donors. The PCR used 60 Vbeta and 13 Jbeta primers. Sequencing used immunoSEQ multiplex PCR; TCRdb keeps in-frame clones, though not all of them. The sample holds 130,000 or so clones. The specimen was PBMCs. The receptors here all came from a woman in her forties in good health and CMV-seronegative.

The chain joins TRBV4-2 to TRBJ2-1, with TRBD2 matching 10 bases. CDR1 and CDR2 from the germline V gene are LGHNA and YNFKEQ. The CDR3 has 16 amino acids. Trimming cost V 4 bases and J 6 bases; bases outside gene matches: 9. This CDR3 reads CASSLLSGGAGNEQFF. CDR3 bases: TGTGCCAGCAGCCTACTCAGCGGGGGGGCTGGCAATGAGCAGTTCTTC.

This chain links TRBV4-3 with TRBJ2-3; no definite D call. Trimming removed 4 bases at V and 4 bases at J, with 9 bases between. The CDR3 has 13 residues. CDR1 and CDR2 (germline): LGHNA, YSLEER. The CDR3 is CASSLSPPDTQYF. In nucleotides, the CDR3 is TGCGCCAGCAGCCTGAGTCCGCCAGATACGCAGTATTTT.

The chain couples TRBV27 to TRBJ1-2; D unresolved. CDR1 is MNHEY, CDR2 SMNVEV, per germline (reference sequence). V lost 8 bases and J 5 bases, leaving 15 bases between the germline ends. CDR3 length: 13 amino acids. CDR3 residues: CASGGPPGYGYTF. CDR3 DNA sequence: TGTGCCAGCGGAGGGCCGCCGGGTTATGGCTACACCTTC.

This chain links TRBV9 with TRBJ1-4; the D gene is possibly TRBD1 (5 bases). The V gene's germline CDR1 is SGDLS and CDR2 YYNGEE. Trimming shortened V by 0 bases and J by 6 bases, and 9 bases separated the two germline ends. CDR3 length: 14 amino acids. This CDR3 is CASSVGQGDEKLFF. The CDR3 DNA follows: TGTGCCAGCAGCGTAGGTCAGGGTGATGAAAAACTGTTTTTT.

The rearrangement joins TRBV6-5 to TRBJ1-2; tentatively, D is TRBD1 (5 bases). Trimming removed 2 bases at V and 2 bases at J, with 12 bases between. The CDR3 consists of 15 residues. Germline CDR1 reads MNHEY; CDR2 reads SVGAGI. CDR3 sequence reads: CASSYRLKGNYGYTF. In nucleotides, the CDR3 is TGTGCCAGCAGTTACAGGCTCAAGGGGAACTATGGCTACACCTTC.

This chain joins TRBV5-8 and TRBJ1-5, with 9 bases matching TRBD1. V shed 4 bases, J shed 5 bases, and the junction held 4 bases outside the gene matches. The CDR3 is made up of 14 amino acids. Germline values: CDR1 SGHTS, CDR2 YDEGEE. The CDR3 nucleotides read TGTGCCAGCAGCGCCCGGACAGGGGATCAGCCCCAGCATTTT. This encodes CASSARTGDQPQHF. Complete variable domain (other parts from reference TRBV5-8 and TRBJ1-5): EAGVTQSPTHLIKTRGQQATLRCSPISGHTSVYWYQQALGLGLQFLLWYDEGEERNRGNFPPRFSGRQFPNYSSELNVNALELEDSALYLCASSARTGDQPQHFGDGTRLSIL.

The rearrangement uses TRBV5-6 and TRBJ1-2, with D perhaps matching TRBD1 (5 bases). Deletions cut 3 bases from V and 7 bases from J, with 13 bases between. Per germline, CDR1 SGHDT and CDR2 YYEEEE. The CDR3 extends over 13 amino acids. The CDR3 reads CASSSLVQGGYTF. CDR3 nucleotides: TGTGCCAGCAGCTCGTTAGTTCAGGGTGGCTACACCTTC.

V and J are TRBV7-9 and TRBJ1-5; 12 nucleotides line up with TRBD1. V lost 4 bases to trimming and J lost 5 bases; unmatched junction nucleotides: 12. The CDR3 is 18 residues long. The germline CDR1 and CDR2 sequences are SEHNR and FQNEAQ (reference sequence). Here the CDR3 reads CASSSGHRDRGLYQPQHF. The CDR3 nucleotides read TGTGCCAGCAGCTCAGGACACCGGGACAGGGGGCTGTATCAGCCCCAGCATTTT.

The chain has TRBV9 and TRBJ1-1; TRBD1 matches at 11 bases. This CDR3 is built from 13 residues. Per the germline V gene, CDR1 is SGDLS and CDR2 is YYNGEE. Losses at the gene ends were 2 bases for V and 9 bases for J; bases not matched to a gene: 3. The CDR3 nucleotides read TGTGCCAGCAGCGTCGAGGACAGGGGGCAAGCTTTCTTT. It is translated as CASSVEDRGQAFF.